These 12 T cell receptor beta chains came from one sample sequenced in a study of cytomegalovirus exposure and HLA in healthy donors. A multiplex PCR was run with 60 Vbeta primers and 13 Jbeta primers. The repertoire was sequenced with immunoSEQ multiplex PCR; TCRdb's copy has only in-frame clones and lacks some. The data contain 150,000 or so clones, around 77% of them seen just once; the ten biggest clones take up roughly 1.7%. Sequencing input: PBMCs. These receptors were collected from a woman under 40 in good health and CMV-seronegative.

In DNA form, the CDR3 reads TGTGCCAGCAGTTTATTCTCGAACAGGGGCAGCACAGATACGCAGTATTTT. Protein: CASSLFSNRGSTDTQYF. The chain links TRBV28 to TRBJ2-3; TRBD1 matches at 7 bases. Germline V lookup: CDR1 MDHEN, CDR2 SYDVKM. J gave up 0 bases and V 1 base, and 7 bases lay outside the gene matches. This CDR3 has 17 residues.

This clone has a handful of counts. V gene TRBV5-6 combines with J gene TRBJ1-2; D is unresolved. From germline, CDR1 is SGHDT and CDR2 YYEEEE. The CDR3 contains 14 residues. The V end was cut by 1 base, the J end by 8 bases, with 15 bases between. This CDR3 reads CASSLSDAWEGYTF. CDR3 bases: TGTGCCAGCAGCTTGAGCGACGCCTGGGAGGGCTACACCTTC. The full variable domain, with the rest looked up from reference TRBV5-6 and TRBJ1-2, is DAGVTQSPTHLIKTRGQQVTLRCSPKSGHDTVSWYQQALGQGPQFIFQYYEEEERQRGNFPDRFSGHQFPNYSSELNVNALLLGDSALYLCASSLSDAWEGYTFGSGTRLTVV.

The chain has TRBV6-5 and TRBJ1-2, with 7 bases lining up with TRBD1. CDR1 and CDR2 (germline): MNHEY, SVGAGI. The CDR3 is 15 residues long. V lost 2 bases, J lost 4 bases, and 7 bases stayed unmatched. The CDR3 region has the DNA TGTGCCAGCAGTTACACGCGGACAGGAACCTATGGCTACACCTTC. Translating gives CASSYTRTGTYGYTF.

This clone appeared a few times. The chain carries TRBV4-2 and TRBJ2-3; TRBD2 matches 12 bases. Germline loops: CDR1 LGHNA, CDR2 YNFKEQ. Losses at the gene ends were 1 base for V and 1 base for J; bases not matched to a gene: 0. The CDR3 is 16 amino acids. As DNA, the CDR3 is TGTGCCAGCAGCCAAGGGACTAGCGGGGGCACAGATACGCAGTATTTT. Amino acid sequence: CASSQGTSGGTDTQYF.

The rearrangement uses TRBV9 and TRBJ2-1; 10 bases line up with TRBD2. Per the germline V gene, CDR1 is SGDLS and CDR2 is YYNGEE. V shed 4 bases, J shed 4 bases, and the junction held 14 bases outside the gene matches. CDR3 length equals 18 residues. The CDR3 sequence: CASSRREREGRGYNEQFF. CDR3 DNA sequence: TGTGCCAGCAGCCGGAGGGAGCGGGAGGGTCGAGGGTACAATGAGCAGTTCTTC.

This clone was seen a single time. The chain is built from TRBV15 and TRBJ2-7; TRBD1 matches 8 bases. The CDR3 runs 19 residues. CDR1 is LNHNV, CDR2 YYDKDF, per germline (reference sequence). The V gene end was trimmed by 0 bases and the J gene end by 0 bases; junction bases not matched to a gene: 13. The CDR3 DNA reads TGTGCCACCAGCAGAGATTCTTTTCCGGGGACAGGTTCCTCCTACGAGCAGTACTTC. Translation gives CATSRDSFPGTGSSYEQYF. The full variable domain, rest sourced from reference TRBV15 and TRBJ2-7, is DAMVIQNPRYQVTQFGKPVTLSCSQTLNHNVMYWYQQKSSQAPKLLFHYYDKDFNNEADTPDNFQSRRPNTSFCFLDIRSPGLGDTAMYLCATSRDSFPGTGSSYEQYFGPGTRLTVT.

This chain joins TRBV30 and TRBJ1-3, with 7 bases matching TRBD1. This CDR3 has 13 residues. Trimming took 8 bases from V and 4 from J; bases not matched to a gene: 8. Germline V gene data show CDR1 as GTSNPN and CDR2 as SVGIG (reference sequence). CDR3 sequence reads: CAGLGGRGNTIYF. As DNA, the CDR3 is TGTGCCGGTCTAGGGGGCCGGGGAAACACCATATATTTT.

The V gene is TRBV7-8, the J gene TRBJ1-2; the D is unclear. The CDR3 is 16 amino acids. The V end was cut by 2 bases, the J end by 2 bases, with 15 bases between. Germline CDR1 SGHVS, CDR2 FQNEAQ. The CDR3 loop is CASSLSGGILNYGYTF. Written as DNA, the CDR3 is TGTGCCAGCAGCTTAAGCGGTGGCATCCTCAACTATGGCTACACCTTC. Using reference TRBV7-8 and TRBJ1-2 for the parts outside the CDR3, the full variable domain is GAGVSQSPRYKVAKRGQDVALRCDPISGHVSLFWYQQALGQGPEFLTYFQNEAQLDKSGLPSDRFFAERPEGSVSTLKIQRTQQEDSAVYLCASSLSGGILNYGYTFGSGTRLTVV.

The genes are TRBV2 and TRBJ2-3; 11 bases agree with TRBD2. Germline CDR1 and CDR2: SNHLY and FYNNEI. With 6 bases clipped from V and 2 bases from J, the junction kept 7 bases outside the gene matches. The CDR3 extends over 16 amino acids. The CDR3 loop reads CASSRWGLADTDTQYF. CDR3 nucleotide sequence: TGTGCCAGCAGCCGATGGGGACTAGCGGACACAGATACGCAGTATTTT. Drawing the rest from reference TRBV2 and TRBJ2-3, the complete variable domain is EPEVTQTPSHQVTQMGQEVILRCVPISNHLYFYWYRQILGQKVEFLVSFYNNEISEKSEIFDDQFSVERPDGSNFTLKIRSTKLEDSAMYFCASSRWGLADTDTQYFGPGTRLTVL.

Ten or more counts support this clone. The chain is built from TRBV4-2 and TRBJ1-5; TRBD1 is a possible D gene (6 bases). The CDR3 is 15 amino acids. The germline V gene encodes CDR1 LGHNA and CDR2 YNFKEQ. Trimming took off 0 bases at V and 5 bases at J, with 11 bases between the two ends. The CDR3 reads CASSQDVRGDQPQHF. In nucleotides, the CDR3 is TGTGCCAGCAGCCAAGATGTCAGGGGAGATCAGCCCCAGCATTTT.

The rearrangement uses TRBV7-9 and TRBJ2-7; no clear D. The CDR3 runs to 15 residues. CDR1 and CDR2 (germline): SEHNR, FQNEAQ (reference sequence). V lost 2 bases and J lost 0, with 11 bases in between. The CDR3 reads CASSLSFQASYEQYF. The CDR3 DNA is TGTGCCAGCAGCTTATCGTTTCAGGCCTCCTACGAGCAGTACTTC. The whole variable domain, filled in from reference TRBV7-9 and TRBJ2-7, reads DTGVSQNPRHKITKRGQNVTFRCDPISEHNRLYWYRQTLGQGPEFLTYFQNEAQLEKSRLLSDRFSAERPKGSFSTLEIQRTEQGDSAMYLCASSLSFQASYEQYFGPGTRLTVT.

Here the CDR3 reads CASSSGLDEQYF. The CDR3 DNA reads TGTGCCAGCAGCTCGGGACTAGACGAGCAGTACTTC. V gene TRBV5-4 combines with J gene TRBJ2-7; 8 nucleotides match TRBD2. The CDR3 covers 12 residues. The germline gives CDR1 SGHNT, CDR2 YYREEE (reference sequence). Trimming cost V 3 bases and J 5 bases; bases outside gene matches: 1.